This T cell receptor (beta chain) was documented in a study of identical twins' blood T cells. Study outcomes and limitations: Abundant TCRbeta CDR3s overlapped more between twins than with unrelated donors. Shared CDR3 clonotype counts tracked mainly the product of cloneset sizes.

Each CDR3 protein gets one entry after TCRdb re-called the 5' RACE reads with MiXCR. The sample has 350,000 to 400,000 distinct CDR3 sequences, roughly 31% seen once. The three twin pairs were reared together, likely meeting the same infections. Of note for this clonotype: Its antigen is still unknown.

This CDR3 contains 15 residues. The ends were cut back, 7 bases at V and 4 bases at J, with 15 bases in the middle. Germline CDR1 reads SGHRS; CDR2 reads YFSETQ. Sequences were obtained from PBMCs. The rearrangement links TRBV5-1 to TRBJ2-6; weak D call: TRBD1 (6 bases). The sequence was collected from a woman aged 18-49 years in good health. CDR3 protein: CASRQVIGGANVLTF. The CDR3 DNA follows: TGCGCCAGCCGACAGGTTATTGGCGGGGCCAACGTCCTGACTTTC. The complete variable domain, with remaining parts taken from reference TRBV5-1 and TRBJ2-6, reads KAGVTQTPRYLIKTRGQQVTLSCSPISGHRSVSWYQQTPGQGLQFLFEYFSETQRNKGNFPGRFSGRQFSNSRSEMNVSTLELGDSALYLCASRQVIGGANVLTFGAGSRLTVL.